One sample yielded the 16 T cell receptor beta chains listed below, sequenced in a study of blood T cell repertoires in COVID-19. Profiled with immunoSEQ multiplex PCR; TCRdb holds only in-frame clones, not every one. The sample holds around 52,000 clones, more than 70% seen once. Sequenced sample: peripheral blood. The receptor source for this set is a human donor in a cohort sampled during active COVID-19.

The gene calls are TRBV12-3 or TRBV12-4 and TRBJ2-5, with a possible D match to TRBD2 (7 bases). The CDR3 sequence is 13 residues long. Trimming took 7 bases from V and 4 from J, leaving 13 bases between them. CDR3 amino acids: CASTRGARETQYF. The CDR3 bases are TGTGCCAGCACCCGGGGGGCCCGAGAGACCCAGTACTTC.

The V and J genes are TRBV19 and TRBJ1-2, with 9 bases identical to TRBD1. The CDR3 totals 12 residues. The germline CDR1 and CDR2 sequences are LNHDA and SQIVND (reference sequence). J gave up 7 bases and V 4 bases, and 1 base lay outside the gene matches. CDR3 in amino acids: CASSRTGVGYTF. In DNA, the CDR3 is TGTGCCAGTAGTAGGACAGGGGTTGGCTACACCTTC.

This sequence joins TRBV7-2 and TRBJ2-5, with 8 bases lining up with TRBD2. CDR1 and CDR2 (germline): SGHTA, FQGNSA. The length of the CDR3 is 15 residues. After removal of 3 bases from V and 5 bases from J, the junction contained 8 bases not matched to a gene. The CDR3 DNA follows: TGTGCCAGCAGCTTTAGCGGGGCCGTGGGGGAGACCCAGTACTTC. Translation gives CASSFSGAVGETQYF.

This chain links TRBV27 with TRBJ1-2; 8 nucleotides match TRBD1. The CDR3 is made up of 13 amino acids. The ends lost 9 bases at V and 4 bases at J; junction bases unmatched: 7. Germline V lookup: CDR1 MNHEY, CDR2 SMNVEV (reference sequence). CDR3 in amino acids: CASPYRGFYGYTF. The DNA of the CDR3 is TGTGCCAGTCCCTACAGGGGGTTCTATGGCTACACCTTC.

CDR3 DNA: TGTGCCAGTACGAATCTGGGACAGCCTCAGGACAATGAGCAGTTCTTC. Its translation is CASTNLGQPQDNEQFF. J is TRBJ2-1 and V is TRBV19, with 7 bases lining up with TRBD1. This CDR3 has 16 residues. Germline V gene sequence: CDR1 LNHDA, CDR2 SQIVND (reference sequence). The junction had 14 bases not matched to a gene; V was cut back by 7 bases and J by 5 bases.

This clone turned up a few times. CDR3 sequence reads: CASSPEGRGSGAEDTQYF. The CDR3, as DNA: TGTGCCAGCAGCCCCGAGGGTAGGGGTAGCGGGGCGGAAGATACGCAGTATTTT. The chain joins TRBV9 to TRBJ2-3; 8 bases match TRBD2. The J segment lost 5 bases and the V segment lost 4 bases, leaving 18 bases of the junction unmatched. The CDR3 has 18 amino acids. Per the germline V gene, CDR1 is SGDLS and CDR2 is YYNGEE.

The chain links TRBV9 to TRBJ1-4; the D gene is possibly TRBD1 (6 bases). The CDR3 runs 14 residues. V was clipped by 4 bases and J by 6 bases, with 13 bases between them. Per the germline V gene, CDR1 is SGDLS and CDR2 is YYNGEE. CDR3 protein: CASSPMQGYEKLFF. In DNA, the CDR3 is TGTGCCAGCAGCCCAATGCAGGGGTATGAAAAACTGTTTTTT.

There are a few counts of this clone. The chain uses TRBV3-1 (or the pseudogene TRBV3-2) and TRBJ2-5, with a possible D match to TRBD2 (6 bases). V dropped 4 bases and J dropped 4 bases, with 13 bases sitting between them. From germline, CDR1 is LGHDT and CDR2 YNNKEL (reference sequence). The CDR3 totals 14 residues. The chain's CDR3 is CASSPSSSGETQYF. The CDR3 bases are TGTGCCAGCAGCCCCAGTAGTAGCGGAGAGACCCAGTACTTC.

The chain is built from TRBV4-1 and TRBJ2-3, with 9 bases identical to TRBD2. The CDR3 extends over 14 amino acids. Looked up from germline, CDR1 is MGHRA and CDR2 is YSYEKL. J gave up 4 bases and V 1 base, and 0 bases lay outside the gene matches. The CDR3 sequence: CASSQGGGADTQYF. The CDR3 nucleotides are TGCGCCAGCAGCCAAGGCGGGGGGGCAGATACGCAGTATTTT.

The chain carries TRBV12-3 or TRBV12-4 and TRBJ1-4; D perhaps matches TRBD1 (6 bases). The CDR3 has 13 residues. With 7 bases removed from V and 5 bases from J, the gap between germline ends came to 11 bases. The CDR3 nucleotides read TGTGCCAGCAAACAGGGAGAGAATGAAAAACTGTTTTTT. Residues: CASKQGENEKLFF.

This chain connects TRBV9 to TRBJ2-5; no definite D call. This CDR3 is 13 amino acids long. Germline V gene sequence: CDR1 SGDLS, CDR2 YYNGEE. V was shortened by 0 bases and J by 9 bases, with 12 bases between the two germline ends. In DNA, the CDR3 is TGTGCCAGCAGCGTAGAACCCACTGGGCCCCAGTACTTC. Protein: CASSVEPTGPQYF.

The chain links TRBV30 to TRBJ2-3, with TRBD1 matching over 9 bases. J lost 4 bases, V lost 4 bases, and 12 bases had no gene match. Germline-derived CDR1 and CDR2 are GTSNPN and SVGIG (reference sequence). There are 16 residues in the CDR3. DNA for the CDR3: TGTGCCTGGAAGCGAAAGACCGGGACAGGGCCAGATACGCAGTATTTT. Its protein product is CAWKRKTGTGPDTQYF.

The chain links TRBV7-6 to TRBJ2-2; 9 positions match TRBD2. The CDR3 contains 15 residues. The ends lost 8 bases at V and 4 bases at J; junction bases unmatched: 8. CDR1 is SGHVS and CDR2 is FNYEAQ in the germline V gene. The CDR3 reads CASLAGGPGTGELFF. CDR3 in DNA: TGTGCCAGCCTGGCGGGGGGGCCCGGCACCGGGGAGCTGTTTTTT.

This clone was seen a few times. V usage is TRBV5-1 and J usage is TRBJ1-5, with a tentative D call TRBD1 (5 bases). The CDR3 consists of 15 residues. Germline CDR1 and CDR2: SGHRS and YFSETQ. The V gene lost 6 bases and the J gene lost 4 bases, with 17 bases spanning the gap. The CDR3 spells CASKIDGASNQPQHF. The CDR3 coding sequence is TGCGCCAGCAAAATTGATGGGGCCTCGAATCAGCCCCAGCATTTT.

Only one count was recorded for this clone. The chain combines TRBV14 with TRBJ1-2, with D uncertain. The CDR3 consists of 13 residues. Trimming took 2 bases from V and 3 from J, leaving 7 bases between them. Germline CDR1 is SGHDN and CDR2 is FVKESK. In nucleotides, the CDR3 is TGTGCCAGCAGCCAAAGAGGGTACTATGGCTACACCTTC. Translating gives CASSQRGYYGYTF. Filled out from reference TRBV14 and TRBJ1-2, the complete variable domain reads EAGVTQFPSHSVIEKGQTVTLRCDPISGHDNLYWYRRVMGKEIKFLLHFVKESKQDESGMPNNRFLAERTGGTYSTLKVQPAELEDSGVYFCASSQRGYYGYTFGSGTRLTVV.

The chain has TRBV18 and TRBJ2-3; 8 nucleotides agree with TRBD2. CDR1 and CDR2 (germline): KGHSH, LQKENI. V dropped 4 bases and J dropped 2; count of bases not matched to a gene: 8. The CDR3 runs 16 residues. The CDR3 bases are TGTGCCAGCTCACGACGGGCGGGGGGCCTCACAGATACGCAGTATTTT. This codes for CASSRRAGGLTDTQYF.